A single sample is the source of the 27 T cell receptor beta chains below, sequenced in a study of blood T cell repertoires in COVID-19. TCRdb keeps only in-frame clones here, not all; method: immunoSEQ multiplex PCR. Of approximately 400,000 clones in the sample, around 87% were seen once. Input material: PBMCs or T cells enriched from blood (not recorded which). The receptor set was obtained from a man younger than 45 who had recovered from COVID-19.

The V gene is TRBV14, the J gene TRBJ2-1; 11 bases are a match to TRBD2. CDR3 length: 14 amino acids. V trimming: 2 bases; J trimming: 10 bases; junction bases outside the gene matches: 4. The germline CDR1 and CDR2 sequences are SGHDN and FVKESK. CDR3 sequence: CASSQFSGGGEQFF. As DNA, the CDR3 is TGTGCCAGCAGCCAATTTAGCGGGGGGGGCGAGCAGTTCTTC.

The gene calls are TRBV5-1 and TRBJ2-1, with D tentatively TRBD1 (6 bases). Germline CDR1 and CDR2: SGHRS and YFSETQ. V lost 1 base to trimming and J lost 0 bases, with 8 bases between them. CDR3 length: 15 residues. CDR3 nucleotides: TGCGCCAGCAGCTTGATGGACAGCTCCTACAATGAGCAGTTCTTC. It is translated as CASSLMDSSYNEQFF.

The chain has TRBV2 and TRBJ1-5, with D maybe TRBD1 (5 bases). Trimming cost V 7 bases and J 5 bases, with 21 bases left between them. CDR1 is SNHLY, CDR2 FYNNEI, per germline. CDR3 length: 16 residues. The chain's CDR3 is CASTSDATVWDQPQHF. The CDR3, as DNA: TGTGCCAGCACATCCGATGCGACAGTTTGGGATCAGCCCCAGCATTTT.

This clone was found once. The J gene is TRBJ1-1, the V gene TRBV11-2; D remains ambiguous. In germline, CDR1 is SGHAT, CDR2 FQNNGV. Trimming removed 1 base at V and 8 bases at J, with 5 bases between. The CDR3 runs to 11 residues. DNA of the CDR3: TGTGCCAGCAGCTTAGGGCCAGAAGCTTTCTTT. Encoded protein: CASSLGPEAFF.

The chain couples TRBV11-3 to TRBJ1-1, with TRBD1 matching over 7 bases. After removal of 5 bases from V and 0 bases from J, the junction contained 12 bases not matched to a gene. The CDR3 contains 17 residues. Germline assignment: CDR1 SGHNT and CDR2 YENEEA. The CDR3 loop reads CASSRGTRGQMNTEAFF. The DNA of the CDR3 is TGTGCCAGCAGCCGAGGCACGCGGGGACAGATGAACACTGAAGCTTTCTTT. The full variable domain, rest sourced from reference TRBV11-3 and TRBJ1-1, is EAGVVQSPRYKIIEKKQPVAFWCNPISGHNTLYWYLQNLGQGPELLIRYENEEAVDDSQLPKDRFSAERLKGVDSTLKIQPAELGDSAVYLCASSRGTRGQMNTEAFFGQGTRLTVV.

The gene calls are TRBV5-1 and TRBJ2-7; 7 nucleotides agree with TRBD1. J lost 5 bases, V lost 2 bases, and 7 bases had no gene match. The CDR3 consists of 14 residues. Germline CDR1 and CDR2: SGHRS and YFSETQ. The CDR3 DNA sequence: TGCGCCAGCAGCTTCGAGGGGGCAGGGAACGAGCAGTACTTC. The encoded protein is CASSFEGAGNEQYF.

The DNA for the CDR3 is TGTGCCAGTAGTATATCGACTAGTAATTCTCTTGAGCAGTTCTTC. Protein: CASSISTSNSLEQFF. This rearrangement joins TRBV19 to TRBJ2-1; perhaps TRBD2 as D (6 bases). Germline CDR1 is LNHDA and CDR2 is SQIVND (reference sequence). This CDR3 is built from 15 residues. Deletions cut 2 bases from V and 9 bases from J, with 17 bases between.

The rearrangement uses TRBV2 and TRBJ2-5, with 7 positions matching TRBD2. Trimming cost V 7 bases and J 4 bases; bases outside gene matches: 9. The CDR3 extends over 14 amino acids. Per germline, CDR1 SNHLY and CDR2 FYNNEI. CDR3 sequence: CASNRERGAETQYF. CDR3 DNA sequence: TGTGCCAGCAACCGGGAGCGGGGCGCAGAGACCCAGTACTTC.

This clone was seen a single time. The rearrangement joins TRBV4-1 to TRBJ2-5; a possible D gene is TRBD1 (6 bases). V gave up 4 bases and J gave up 5 bases, with 14 bases separating them. This CDR3 has 14 residues. Germline V gene sequence: CDR1 MGHRA, CDR2 YSYEKL. CDR3 amino acids: CASSLQGQRETQYF. DNA for the CDR3: TGCGCCAGCAGCCTACAGGGACAACGGGAGACCCAGTACTTC.

This chain connects TRBV9 to TRBJ1-3, with 9 nucleotides matching TRBD1. The CDR3 runs to 16 residues. The junction had 7 bases not matched to a gene; V was cut back by 4 bases and J by 2 bases. Germline V gives CDR1 SGDLS, CDR2 YYNGEE. DNA for the CDR3: TGTGCCAGCAGCTCTAGACAGGGGGTAGCTGGAAACACCATATATTTT. The encoded protein is CASSSRQGVAGNTIYF.

This clone was picked up a small number of times. The chain employs TRBV7-9 and TRBJ1-4, with 8 bases aligning to TRBD1. Germline CDR1 SEHNR, CDR2 FQNEAQ (reference sequence). The V gene end was trimmed by 6 bases and the J gene end by 2 bases; junction bases not matched to a gene: 5. The CDR3 has 15 residues. The CDR3 DNA reads TGTGCCAGCAGGGGTCGGGACAGGACTAATGAAAAACTGTTTTTT. It is translated as CASRGRDRTNEKLFF.

As for this clone: This CDR3 is also generated by other DNA sequences in the sample. This sequence joins TRBV7-9 and TRBJ2-2, with unresolved D. This CDR3 is 14 amino acids long. With 2 bases removed from V and 1 base from J, the gap between germline ends came to 5 bases. Germline-derived CDR1 and CDR2 are SEHNR and FQNEAQ (reference sequence). CDR3 residues: CASSLPVNTGELFF. DNA of the CDR3: TGTGCCAGCAGCTTACCAGTGAACACCGGGGAGCTGTTTTTT.

The chain carries TRBV30 and TRBJ1-4; D possibly corresponds to TRBD1 (6 bases). V lost 5 bases to trimming and J lost 7 bases, with 14 bases between them. The CDR3 contains 13 residues. The germline V gene encodes CDR1 GTSNPN and CDR2 SVGIG (reference sequence). The CDR3 coding sequence is TGTGCCTGGGAACAGGGAAATGGTGAAAAACTGTTTTTT. Amino acids: CAWEQGNGEKLFF.

The chain employs TRBV2 and TRBJ1-6, with unresolved D. Germline loops: CDR1 SNHLY, CDR2 FYNNEI. V lost 3 bases, J lost 7 bases, and 13 bases lay in between. This CDR3 spans 15 amino acids. The CDR3 sequence is CASSDRGGINSPLHF. As DNA, the CDR3 is TGTGCCAGCAGTGACCGGGGAGGGATAAATTCACCCCTCCACTTT.

The chain joins TRBV7-2 to TRBJ1-2; a possible D gene is TRBD1 (5 bases). Germline loops: CDR1 SGHTA, CDR2 FQGNSA. This CDR3 is 14 amino acids long. V shed 5 bases and J shed 7 bases, with 17 bases lying between them. Written as DNA, the CDR3 is TGTGCCAGCAGCATACTCCAGGGCGCAGGTGGCTACACCTTC. It specifies CASSILQGAGGYTF.

This rearrangement joins TRBV30 to TRBJ2-7; possible D gene TRBD2, 5 bases. Between the trimmed V and J ends, which lost 0 bases and 4 bases, there was a span of 7 bases. Germline lookup yields CDR1 GTSNPN and CDR2 SVGIG (reference sequence). This CDR3 contains 12 residues. CDR3 sequence: CAWSVRRYEQYF. The CDR3 nucleotides read TGTGCCTGGAGTGTAAGGAGGTACGAGCAGTACTTC.

V gene TRBV10-3 combines with J gene TRBJ1-1, with D uncertain. The germline gives CDR1 ENHRY, CDR2 SYGVKD. V lost 2 bases, J lost 4 bases, and 17 bases lay in between. CDR3 length: 16 residues. For the CDR3, the DNA is TGTGCCATCAGTGAGGGAGGCAGCTCCTGGGGCACTGAAGCTTTCTTT. Amino acid sequence: CAISEGGSSWGTEAFF.

The J gene is TRBJ2-1, the V gene TRBV12-3 or TRBV12-4; D remains unclear. This CDR3 is built from 12 residues. V dropped 0 bases and J dropped 10 bases, with 7 bases sitting between them. As DNA, the CDR3 is TGTGCCAGCAGTTTAGCTCTCCCGGAGCAGTTCTTC. Translated: CASSLALPEQFF.

On this clone itself: In the same sample, other DNA sequences code for this CDR3. The chain employs TRBV5-4 and TRBJ2-1, with 10 bases lining up with TRBD1. V gave up 4 bases and J gave up 2 bases; unmatched junction bases: 3. Per the germline V gene, CDR1 is SGHNT and CDR2 is YYREEE (reference sequence). This CDR3 is built from 15 residues. Here the CDR3 DNA reads TGTGCCAGCAGCCTCGGACAGGGGGCCTACAATGAGCAGTTCTTC. The encoded protein is CASSLGQGAYNEQFF.

The gene calls are TRBV29-1 and TRBJ1-1, with D uncertain. This CDR3 is built from 14 residues. Germline CDR1 is SQVTM and CDR2 is ANQGSEA. Deletions cut 7 bases from V and 3 bases from J, with 18 bases between. CDR3 nucleotides: TGCAGCGCGAGAAGAACGCCGCCGGACACTGAAGCTTTCTTT. This codes for CSARRTPPDTEAFF.

The chain uses TRBV7-9 and TRBJ1-1; no definite D call. Looked up from germline, CDR1 is SEHNR and CDR2 is FQNEAQ (reference sequence). The V gene lost 5 bases and the J gene lost 4 bases, with 14 bases spanning the gap. The CDR3 covers 14 residues. CDR3: CASSPPSRATEAFF. Written as DNA, the CDR3 is TGTGCCAGCAGCCCCCCATCCCGAGCCACTGAAGCTTTCTTT. The full variable domain, with the rest looked up from reference TRBV7-9 and TRBJ1-1, is DTGVSQNPRHKITKRGQNVTFRCDPISEHNRLYWYRQTLGQGPEFLTYFQNEAQLEKSRLLSDRFSAERPKGSFSTLEIQRTEQGDSAMYLCASSPPSRATEAFFGQGTRLTVV.

The V and J genes are TRBV7-9 and TRBJ1-4, with 8 bases identical to TRBD1. With V trimmed by 5 bases and J by 0 bases, 5 bases remained unmatched. The length of the CDR3 is 16 residues. CDR1 and CDR2 (germline): SEHNR, FQNEAQ (reference sequence). Here the CDR3 reads CASSPGQATTNEKLFF. The CDR3 DNA reads TGTGCCAGCAGCCCGGGACAGGCGACAACTAATGAAAAACTGTTTTTT. Drawing the rest from reference TRBV7-9 and TRBJ1-4, the complete variable domain is DTGVSQNPRHKITKRGQNVTFRCDPISEHNRLYWYRQTLGQGPEFLTYFQNEAQLEKSRLLSDRFSAERPKGSFSTLEIQRTEQGDSAMYLCASSPGQATTNEKLFFGSGTQLSVL.

The chain carries TRBV6-5 and TRBJ1-1, with 8 nucleotides matching TRBD1. Germline CDR1 and CDR2: MNHEY and SVGAGI. Trimming removed 5 bases from V and 10 bases from J; junction bases left unmatched: 6. The CDR3 contains 12 residues. DNA of the CDR3: TGTGCCAGCAGTCAGGGGGCGAGCGCAGCTTTCTTT. It encodes CASSQGASAAFF.

V usage is TRBV7-2 and J usage is TRBJ2-3; a weak D match, TRBD2 (6 bases). The CDR3 length is 14 residues. Trimming removed 0 bases from V and 4 bases from J, with 8 bases in between. Germline V gene data show CDR1 as SGHTA and CDR2 as FQGNSA. Here the CDR3 reads CASSLAGGADTQYF. In nucleotides, the CDR3 is TGTGCCAGCAGCTTAGCTGGCGGGGCAGATACGCAGTATTTT.

V usage is TRBV12-3 or TRBV12-4 and J usage is TRBJ2-3; D gene ambiguous. Trimming removed 5 bases from V and 5 bases from J, with 8 bases in between. The CDR3 is 12 residues long. The CDR3 loop is CASSPDLDTQYF. In nucleotides, the CDR3 is TGTGCCAGCAGTCCTGACTTAGATACGCAGTATTTT.

The chain's CDR3 is CASSQGRGVYNEQFF. The CDR3 DNA reads TGTGCCAGCAGCCAAGGGCGGGGGGTCTACAATGAGCAGTTCTTC. This sequence joins TRBV4-2 and TRBJ2-1; 8 bases line up with TRBD2. CDR1 and CDR2 (germline): LGHNA, YNFKEQ. V was clipped by 1 base and J by 3 bases; unmatched bases: 2. This CDR3 contains 15 residues.

Of note for this clone: At the DNA level, this CDR3 is encoded by other sequences in the same sample as well. The chain couples TRBV7-9 to TRBJ2-7, with TRBD1 matching 10 bases. The CDR3 is made up of 14 amino acids. The trim removed 6 bases at V and 5 bases at J, leaving 7 bases unmatched. The germline V gene encodes CDR1 SEHNR and CDR2 FQNEAQ (reference sequence). The CDR3 coding sequence is TGTGCCAGCAGTCCCGGACAGGGGGTACACGAGCAGTACTTC. It yields the protein CASSPGQGVHEQYF.